One T cell receptor beta chain is described in this entry. Its target is unknown. This record comes from a study of shared clonotypes between healthy human individuals. Findings of the study overall: The four-donor shared clonotypes exceeded non-shared clonotypes in generation probability, with non-shared ones scoring lower. Several donors had about 5% of their naive CD4 clonotypes in common.

Method: immunoSEQ multiplex PCR; TCRdb's copy keeps in-frame clones and lacks some. The data hold a few million clones, with 90% to 97% observed a single time. Nashville, Tennessee was home to all donors, who were Caucasian adults. The CDR3 sequence is 16 residues long. The V end lost 5 bases, the J end lost 1 base, and 17 bases lay between the germline ends. Germline lookup yields CDR1 SEHNR and CDR2 FQNEAQ (reference sequence). The rearrangement links TRBV7-9 to TRBJ2-5, with a weak D call TRBD2 (6 bases). The material sequenced was naive CD4+ T cells sorted from blood. Subset reported: CD45RA+ positively selected. The receptor comes from a man between 18 and 29 years old in good health. The CDR3 protein is CASSPPYGTLQETQYF. DNA of the CDR3: TGTGCCAGCAGCCCGCCGTATGGGACTCTCCAAGAGACCCAGTACTTC.